The 30 T cell receptor beta chains listed next were all sequenced from one sample in a study of blood T cell repertoires in COVID-19. The protocol was immunoSEQ multiplex PCR, while the TCRdb copy is restricted to in-frame clones and leaves out a portion. The sample has roughly 320,000 clones, under 90% seen once. Sample: PBMCs or T cells enriched from blood (not recorded which). These receptor sequences come from a man in his thirties or forties who had recovered from COVID-19.

This clone was picked up many times. The DNA of the CDR3 is TGTGCCAGCAGCTTTCTGGGGAGTAAAACTGAAGCTTTCTTT. This gives the protein CASSFLGSKTEAFF. J is TRBJ1-1 and V is TRBV7-9; D remains ambiguous. The CDR3 length is 14 residues. CDR1 and CDR2 from the germline V gene are SEHNR and FQNEAQ (reference sequence). With 3 bases removed from V and 5 bases from J, the gap between germline ends came to 13 bases.

The J gene is TRBJ2-7, the V gene TRBV5-1, with TRBD2 matching over 9 bases. V lost 4 bases to trimming and J lost 3 bases; unmatched junction nucleotides: 8. CDR3 length equals 15 residues. Germline V lookup: CDR1 SGHRS, CDR2 YFSETQ. CDR3 DNA: TGCGCCAGCAGCCGAGAGACTAGCGGAGACTACGAGCAGTACTTC. It specifies CASSRETSGDYEQYF.

The CDR3 bases are TGTGCCAGCAGCCTTCGAACAGTAATGAACACTGAAGCTTTCTTT. This translates into CASSLRTVMNTEAFF. The J gene is TRBJ1-1, the V gene TRBV2; no firm D call. The ends were cut back, 6 bases at V and 0 bases at J, with 14 bases in the middle. There are 15 residues in the CDR3. The germline CDR1 and CDR2 sequences are SNHLY and FYNNEI.

The chain links TRBV3-1 (or the pseudogene TRBV3-2) to TRBJ2-1; 9 nucleotides agree with TRBD2. Germline V gene data show CDR1 as LGHDT and CDR2 as YNNKEL (reference sequence). The CDR3 has 16 residues. V gave up 0 bases and J gave up 3 bases; unmatched junction bases: 3. The CDR3 region has the DNA TGTGCCAGCAGCCAAGATAGTAGCGGGGGCTACAATGAGCAGTTCTTC. Its protein is CASSQDSSGGYNEQFF.

The chain is built from TRBV3-1 (or the pseudogene TRBV3-2) and TRBJ2-2; the D gene is possibly TRBD2 (5 bases). The germline V gene has CDR1 LGHDT and CDR2 YNNKEL (reference sequence). V lost 3 bases and J 7 bases, leaving 15 bases between the germline ends. CDR3 size: 15 residues. The CDR3 protein is CASSQEDGVFGELFF. CDR3 sequence (DNA): TGTGCCAGCAGCCAGGAAGACGGGGTCTTCGGGGAGCTGTTTTTT.

This clone was seen once. The chain combines TRBV15 with TRBJ2-3; possible D gene TRBD2, 5 bases. The CDR3 runs to 16 residues. Trimming shortened V by 5 bases and J by 2 bases, and 17 bases separated the two germline ends. Looked up from germline, CDR1 is LNHNV and CDR2 is YYDKDF (reference sequence). The CDR3 loop reads CATSRGLDGPTDTQYF. The CDR3 DNA is TGTGCCACCAGCCGCGGACTGGATGGACCCACAGATACGCAGTATTTT. Variable domain in full (rest from reference TRBV15 and TRBJ2-3): DAMVIQNPRYQVTQFGKPVTLSCSQTLNHNVMYWYQQKSSQAPKLLFHYYDKDFNNEADTPDNFQSRRPNTSFCFLDIRSPGLGDTAMYLCATSRGLDGPTDTQYFGPGTRLTVL.

In this sample, this clone turned up a few times. This chain uses TRBV11-3 with TRBJ2-5, with TRBD2 matching 8 bases. Germline V gene lookup returns CDR1 SGHNT and CDR2 YENEEA. The length of the CDR3 is 14 residues. The V segment lost 5 bases and the J segment 4 bases; nucleotides outside the gene matches: 6. The CDR3 reads CASSLPGGVETQYF. CDR3 sequence (DNA): TGTGCCAGCAGCCTCCCCGGGGGGGTAGAGACCCAGTACTTC.

The J gene is TRBJ1-4, the V gene TRBV7-9; D may be TRBD1 (5 bases). The CDR3 runs to 14 residues. V lost 1 base to trimming and J lost 8 bases, with 11 bases between them. CDR1 and CDR2 (germline): SEHNR, FQNEAQ (reference sequence). The CDR3 spells CASSLEGLSEKLFF. For the CDR3, the DNA is TGTGCCAGCAGCTTAGAGGGGCTCTCGGAAAAACTGTTTTTT.

The chain has TRBV21-1 and TRBJ2-2; the DNA was not compared with TRBD1, the D call given in the table. TRBV21-1 is described as a pseudogene. This CDR3 has 15 residues. DNA for the CDR3: TGTGCCAGCAGCAAAGGGGACAGGGTACCCGGGGAGCTGTTTTTT. It is translated as CASSKGDRVPGELFF.

The chain recombines TRBV7-6 with TRBJ2-1; no firm D call. CDR3 size: 15 residues. Between the trimmed V and J ends, which lost 4 bases and 0 bases, there was a span of 10 bases. Germline CDR1 SGHVS, CDR2 FNYEAQ. Here the CDR3 reads CASSSPHFSYNEQFF. The CDR3 DNA reads as TGTGCCAGCAGCTCCCCCCATTTCTCCTACAATGAGCAGTTCTTC. The full variable domain, in which reference TRBV7-6 and TRBJ2-1 provide the parts outside the CDR3, is GAGVSQSPRYKVTKRGQDVALRCDPISGHVSLYWYRQALGQGPEFLTYFNYEAQQDKSGLPNDRFSAERPEGSISTLTIQRTEQRDSAMYRCASSSPHFSYNEQFFGPGTRLTVL.

The chain recombines TRBV7-6 with TRBJ1-4; TRBD1 might be the D (6 bases). The CDR3 loop spans 14 amino acids. The V and J ends lost 2 bases and 11 bases respectively, with 15 bases between them. CDR1 SGHVS and CDR2 FNYEAQ come from the germline V gene. CDR3 protein: CASSLLIGQKKLFF. The CDR3 region has the DNA TGTGCCAGCAGCTTATTAATCGGACAGAAGAAACTGTTTTTT.

As to this clone: One base away lies a much larger clone, so this may be a sequencing read error. In the same sample, other DNA sequences code for this CDR3. The chain employs TRBV27 and TRBJ2-3; 7 bases map to TRBD1. The CDR3 loop spans 16 amino acids. In germline, CDR1 is MNHEY, CDR2 SMNVEV (reference sequence). The CDR3 here is CASSHARGKGTDTQYF. CDR3 DNA: TGTGCTAGCAGTCACGCCAGGGGGAAAGGTACAGATACGCAGTATTTT.

The chain links TRBV15 to TRBJ2-3, with 8 bases fitting TRBD2. The J segment lost 5 bases and the V segment lost 0 bases, leaving 7 bases of the junction unmatched. The CDR3 is 16 residues long. From germline, CDR1 is LNHNV and CDR2 YYDKDF (reference sequence). The CDR3 DNA is TGTGCCACCAGCAGAGATCGGGGAAGCGGGGGAGATACGCAGTATTTT. Amino acids: CATSRDRGSGGDTQYF.

This clone has just one count. The rearrangement joins TRBV7-9 to TRBJ2-1; 8 positions match TRBD1. The CDR3 consists of 14 residues. Per the germline V gene, CDR1 is SEHNR and CDR2 is FQNEAQ (reference sequence). V was pared by 6 bases and J by 4 bases, with 5 bases of the junction left unmatched. The CDR3 region has the DNA TGTGCCAGCAGGGGACAGGAGACTTACAATGAGCAGTTCTTC. Translated: CASRGQETYNEQFF.

CDR3 in DNA: TGTGCCAGCAACCTAGATCCTCCTATTCAGTACTTC. Translated, it gives CASNLDPPIQYF. The genes are TRBV2 and TRBJ2-4; D is unclear. V was cut by 7 bases and J by 10 bases, with 14 bases left in between. The CDR3 contains 12 residues. The germline V gene encodes CDR1 SNHLY and CDR2 FYNNEI. Variable domain in full (rest from reference TRBV2 and TRBJ2-4): EPEVTQTPSHQVTQMGQEVILRCVPISNHLYFYWYRQILGQKVEFLVSFYNNEISEKSEIFDDQFSVERPDGSNFTLKIRSTKLEDSAMYFCASNLDPPIQYFGAGTRLSVL.

The chain's CDR3 is CASSHTSGISYEQYF. CDR3 DNA: TGCGCCAGCAGCCATACTAGCGGGATTTCTTACGAGCAGTACTTC. The gene calls are TRBV4-1 and TRBJ2-7; 10 bases line up with TRBD2. With 3 bases clipped from V and 4 bases from J, the junction kept 6 bases outside the gene matches. This CDR3 region has 15 residues. Per the germline V gene, CDR1 is MGHRA and CDR2 is YSYEKL.

This chain links TRBV5-1 with TRBJ1-2; 8 bases are a match to TRBD1. The CDR3 length is 15 residues. Germline CDR1 SGHRS, CDR2 YFSETQ. After removal of 3 bases from V and 3 bases from J, the junction contained 7 bases not matched to a gene. CDR3 in DNA: TGCGCCAGCAGCTGGGGGGACAGGCCGGACTATGGCTACACCTTC. It specifies CASSWGDRPDYGYTF.

This sequence joins TRBV27 and TRBJ1-1; 7 nucleotides align to TRBD1. With 7 bases clipped from V and 9 bases from J, the junction kept 20 bases outside the gene matches. Germline V gene lookup returns CDR1 MNHEY and CDR2 SMNVEV (reference sequence). This CDR3 is built from 16 residues. DNA of the CDR3: TGTGCCAGCATCCCAAATAGGGGGCGGAATCGACCCAAAGCTTTCTTT. Protein: CASIPNRGRNRPKAFF.

The chain joins TRBV28 to TRBJ2-2; the match to TRBD2 covers 9 bases. Germline V gene data show CDR1 as MDHEN and CDR2 as SYDVKM. V lost 8 bases and J lost 4; bases outside the gene matches: 17. The CDR3 extends over 18 amino acids. In DNA form, the CDR3 reads TGTGCCAGCCGGGCGAATACCGGGACTAGCATTTTCACCGGGGAGCTGTTTTTT. Translated, it gives CASRANTGTSIFTGELFF.

As concerns this clone: One end of the junction is discordant with germline, which a read error may explain. V is TRBV9 and J is TRBJ1-3; 7 bases align to TRBD1. This CDR3 comprises 13 residues. Germline CDR1 and CDR2: SGDLS and YYNGEE. The CDR3 loop is CASSVGTGNAIYF. As DNA, the CDR3 is TGTGCCAGCAGCGTAGGGACAGGAAACGCCATATATTTT.

Notes on this clone: This sample also contains other DNA sequences that code for the same CDR3. This chain connects TRBV5-1 to TRBJ2-3, with a weak D call TRBD2 (5 bases). CDR3 length equals 14 residues. The V end lost 0 bases, the J end lost 0 bases, and 5 bases lay between the germline ends. Germline V gene data show CDR1 as SGHRS and CDR2 as YFSETQ. As DNA, the CDR3 is TGCGCCAGCAGCTTGGGGACTAGCACAGATACGCAGTATTTT. Protein sequence: CASSLGTSTDTQYF.

This clone was counted once. Other DNA sequences of this sample code for an identical CDR3. The rearrangement joins TRBV11-2 to TRBJ1-2, with a possible D match to TRBD1 (6 bases). The CDR3 loop spans 13 amino acids. CDR1 is SGHAT, CDR2 FQNNGV, per germline. The V end was cut by 6 bases, the J end by 5 bases, with 13 bases between. CDR3 sequence: CASRPTGRYGYTF. CDR3 sequence (DNA): TGTGCCAGCAGGCCGACAGGTAGATATGGCTACACCTTC.

With respect to this clone: This sample also contains other DNA sequences that code for the same CDR3. V and J are TRBV27 and TRBJ2-1; 7 bases align to TRBD1. Germline CDR1 MNHEY, CDR2 SMNVEV (reference sequence). The CDR3 runs to 14 residues. Unmatched junction bases numbered 1, after V lost 2 bases and J lost 3 bases. CDR3 sequence: CASSLDRVYNEQFF. The DNA of the CDR3 is TGTGCCAGCAGTTTAGACAGGGTCTACAATGAGCAGTTCTTC.

The chain joins TRBV30 to TRBJ2-1; TRBD1 agrees at 10 bases. Trimming removed 5 bases from V and 7 bases from J; junction bases left unmatched: 11. The CDR3 loop spans 15 amino acids. Germline CDR1 and CDR2: GTSNPN and SVGIG (reference sequence). The CDR3 sequence: CAWYWDRGTTNEQFF. DNA of the CDR3: TGTGCCTGGTACTGGGACAGGGGAACCACTAATGAGCAGTTCTTC.

This rearrangement joins TRBV11-2 to TRBJ2-7, with a tentative D call TRBD1 (5 bases). V was trimmed by 0 bases and J by 4 bases, leaving 13 bases between them. Germline V CDR1 and CDR2: SGHAT, FQNNGV. The CDR3 is 15 amino acids. For the CDR3, the DNA is TGTGCCAGCAGCTTAGATCAGGGAAAGGGGTACGAGCAGTACTTC. This gives the protein CASSLDQGKGYEQYF.

V gene TRBV5-1 combines with J gene TRBJ2-2; TRBD1 is a possible D gene (6 bases). V gave up 0 bases and J gave up 7 bases, with 10 bases separating them. The CDR3 contains 14 residues. Germline V lookup: CDR1 SGHRS, CDR2 YFSETQ. Written as DNA, the CDR3 is TGCGCCAGCAGCTTGGACAGGGTAGGCGGGGAGCTGTTTTTT. Its translation is CASSLDRVGGELFF. The full variable domain, its missing parts supplied by reference TRBV5-1 and TRBJ2-2, is KAGVTQTPRYLIKTRGQQVTLSCSPISGHRSVSWYQQTPGQGLQFLFEYFSETQRNKGNFPGRFSGRQFSNSRSEMNVSTLELGDSALYLCASSLDRVGGELFFGEGSRLTVL.

The rearrangement links TRBV5-1 to TRBJ2-3; TRBD2 matches at 9 bases. Germline assignment: CDR1 SGHRS and CDR2 YFSETQ. The CDR3 has 14 residues. Germline trimming cut 5 bases from V and 4 bases from J; bases unmatched to any gene: 5. The CDR3 sequence is CASSFIAGADTQYF. The CDR3 nucleotides read TGCGCCAGCAGTTTCATAGCGGGAGCAGATACGCAGTATTTT. The whole variable domain, filled in from reference TRBV5-1 and TRBJ2-3, reads KAGVTQTPRYLIKTRGQQVTLSCSPISGHRSVSWYQQTPGQGLQFLFEYFSETQRNKGNFPGRFSGRQFSNSRSEMNVSTLELGDSALYLCASSFIAGADTQYFGPGTRLTVL.

The genes are TRBV25-1 and TRBJ2-4; no clear D. V was shortened by 6 bases and J by 8 bases, with 8 bases between the two germline ends. This CDR3 region has 11 residues. CDR1 is MGHDK and CDR2 is SYGVNS in the germline V gene. The CDR3 here is CASRTHDIQYF. The CDR3 nucleotides read TGTGCCAGCAGAACACATGACATTCAGTACTTC.

This clone was seen a single time. The J gene is TRBJ2-3, the V gene TRBV5-1; D is perhaps TRBD2 (5 bases). There are 14 residues in the CDR3. Looked up from germline, CDR1 is SGHRS and CDR2 is YFSETQ. V was pared by 2 bases and J by 5 bases, with 12 bases between. The CDR3 bases are TGCGCCAGCAGCTTTCGGAGCGGCATAGATACGCAGTATTTT. Translated: CASSFRSGIDTQYF.

The chain has TRBV19 and TRBJ1-2; 9 positions match TRBD1. Germline lookup yields CDR1 LNHDA and CDR2 SQIVND (reference sequence). Trimming cost V 6 bases and J 4 bases; bases outside gene matches: 12. The CDR3 has 16 amino acids. The DNA of the CDR3 is TGTGCCAGTAGGCCCTTGGACAGGGGCCTGATCTATGGCTACACCTTC. It yields the protein CASRPLDRGLIYGYTF. Filled out from reference TRBV19 and TRBJ1-2, the complete variable domain reads DGGITQSPKYLFRKEGQNVTLSCEQNLNHDAMYWYRQDPGQGLRLIYYSQIVNDFQKGDIAEGYSVSREKKESFPLTVTSAQKNPTAFYLCASRPLDRGLIYGYTFGSGTRLTVV.